This T cell receptor (beta chain) was sequenced during a study of blood T cell repertoires in COVID-19 (dated by TCRdb to the early 2020s). With regard to the full study: Samples from collaborators originated in the United States, Italy and Spain and spanned both the acute and convalescent phases of COVID-19. The prospective study material was composed of cDNA or gDNA derived from T cells, B-cell-depleted T cells, or PBMCs. Deeply sampled blood TCRbeta repertoires from subjects exposed to, actively infected with, or recovered from COVID-19 were included in the dataset. The repertoires were released in a freely available public database meant as a resource for research on the immune response to SARS-CoV-2. The samples were drawn from the first 160 participants of the ongoing ImmuneRACE study and from 1,200 or so subjects provided by 6 global collaborators. A de-identified subject ID, COVID-19 status, age in years and sex were almost always included in the sample metadata. Where available, HLA class I and class II types were taken from metadata supplied by the sample provider and were not determined by assay-based typing. The research as a whole found: Clinical and demographic metadata were provided uncurated, with the amount varying by source and participant.

The sample holds a few counts of this clone. Its recognized antigen is unknown. No base quality values were provided; no much bigger clone lies one nucleotide off. TCRbeta CDR3 regions were amplified from genomic DNA by means of the immunoSEQ Assay, a bias-controlled multiplex PCR. Processing in the source paper ran as follows. The number of nucleated cells in each sample was estimated from the amplification of reference gene primers within the assay. To quantify the absolute abundance of each unique TCRbeta CDR3 rearrangement, sequence reads were collapsed and filtered. Productive Simpson clonality was computed per sample as the square root of Simpson's diversity index over productive rearrangements. TCRdb took over this immuneACCESS table, retaining in-frame rearrangements with V and J assigned. Such tables are incomplete; in checked studies, under half of the missing clones stem from an unresolved V gene, and the remainder is unexplained. The DNA gave D and trimming, while V, J and clone size come from that table. The sample profile shows around 180,000 clones; more than 80% of them were found once. Jointly, the top ten make up 10% to 15% of the sample.

Participants in the prospective study were enrolled through a virtual design, were aged about 18 to 100 years, and lived in about 25 United States geographic areas. To assign participants to cohorts, the prospective study relied on clinical history that participants themselves reported in a screening survey and a study questionnaire. Recovered participants in ImmuneRACE Cohort 3 were defined by two consecutive negative NP/OP PCR tests, clearance by a healthcare professional, or resolution of symptoms. In the prospective study, whole blood, serum and a nasopharyngeal or oropharyngeal swab were collected from each participant by mobile phlebotomists. Over a roughly 2-month period, participants in the prospective study had the option of providing additional blood draws and questionnaires. Before DNA extraction, prospective study blood samples were shipped either frozen or at room temperature. Its CDR3 holds 16 amino acids, cysteine through phenylalanine. Only CDR3 DNA is held: 48 bases, read in frame from base 1. V sheds 4 bases and J sheds 5 bases, leaving 20 bases between their ends. The germline V gene (reference sequence) sets CDR1 to LNHDA and CDR2 to SQIVND.

The chain joins TRBV19 to TRBJ2-5; TRBD2 is a weak D gene call, 6 bases matching. This clonotype was obtained from a man in his fifties or sixties who had recovered from COVID-19. Sequencing used PBMCs or T cells enriched from blood (not recorded which). At the DNA level, the sequence is TGTGCCAGTAGTACCGACCGGTTGGCGGGGTGGGAGACCCAGTACTTC. It translates to CASSTDRLAGWETQYF.